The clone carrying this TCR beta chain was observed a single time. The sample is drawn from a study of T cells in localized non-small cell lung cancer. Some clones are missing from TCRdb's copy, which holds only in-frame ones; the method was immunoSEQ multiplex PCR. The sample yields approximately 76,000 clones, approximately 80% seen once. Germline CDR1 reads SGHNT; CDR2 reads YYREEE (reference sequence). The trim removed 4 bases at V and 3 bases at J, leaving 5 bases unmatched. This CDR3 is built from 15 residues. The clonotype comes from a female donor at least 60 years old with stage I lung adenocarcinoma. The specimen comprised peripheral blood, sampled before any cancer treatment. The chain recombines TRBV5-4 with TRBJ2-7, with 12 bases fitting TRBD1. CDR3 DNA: TGTGCCAGCAGCGGGGGACAGGGGGCGAACTACGAGCAGTACTTC. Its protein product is CASSGGQGANYEQYF.